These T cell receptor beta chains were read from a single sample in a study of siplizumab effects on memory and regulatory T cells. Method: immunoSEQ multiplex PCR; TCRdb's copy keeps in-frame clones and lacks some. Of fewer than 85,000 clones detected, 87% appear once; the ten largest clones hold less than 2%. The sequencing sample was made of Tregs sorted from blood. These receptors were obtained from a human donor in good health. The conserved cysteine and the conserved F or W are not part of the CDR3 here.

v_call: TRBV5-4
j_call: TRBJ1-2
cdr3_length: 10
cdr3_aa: ASSLSLGGYT

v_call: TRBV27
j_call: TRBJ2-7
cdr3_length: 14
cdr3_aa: ASSFRTSGGAYEQY

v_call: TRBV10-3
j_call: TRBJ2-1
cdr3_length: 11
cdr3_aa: AIRKDGDNEQF

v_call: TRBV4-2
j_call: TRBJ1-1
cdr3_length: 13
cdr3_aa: ASSWTGGDFTEAF

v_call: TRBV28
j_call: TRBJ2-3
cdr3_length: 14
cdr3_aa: ASSSPTGVGTDTQY

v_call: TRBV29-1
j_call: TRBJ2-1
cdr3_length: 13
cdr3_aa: SAQGGGSGHNEQF

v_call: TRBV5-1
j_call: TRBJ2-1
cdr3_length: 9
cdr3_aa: ASRRSYEQF

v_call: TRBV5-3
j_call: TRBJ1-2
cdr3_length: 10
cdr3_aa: ASSQGNYGYT

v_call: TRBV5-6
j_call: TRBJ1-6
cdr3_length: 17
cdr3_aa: ASSLSGTDQRSYNSPLH

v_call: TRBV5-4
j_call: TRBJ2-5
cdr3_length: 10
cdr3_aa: ASSFVGETQY

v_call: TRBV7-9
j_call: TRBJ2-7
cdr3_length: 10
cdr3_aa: ASQGGVYEQY

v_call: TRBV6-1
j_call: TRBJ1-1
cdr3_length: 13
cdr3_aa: ASSEFVRLNTEAF

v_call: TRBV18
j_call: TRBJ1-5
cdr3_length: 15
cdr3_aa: ASRAGTGGAFAQPQH

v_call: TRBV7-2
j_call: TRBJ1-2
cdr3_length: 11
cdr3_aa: ASSATGYYGYT

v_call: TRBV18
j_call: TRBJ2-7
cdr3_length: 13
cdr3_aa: ASSPPLGGDYEQY

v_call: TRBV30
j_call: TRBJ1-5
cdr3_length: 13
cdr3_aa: AWSVSRKDNQPQH

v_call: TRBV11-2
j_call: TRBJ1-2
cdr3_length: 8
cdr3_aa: AAGGGGYT

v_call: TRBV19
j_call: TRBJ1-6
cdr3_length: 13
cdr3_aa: ASTEGSSYNSPLH

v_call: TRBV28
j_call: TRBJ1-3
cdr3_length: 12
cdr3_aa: ASSRDRGGNTIY

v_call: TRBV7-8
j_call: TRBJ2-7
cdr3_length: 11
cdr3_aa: ASSLGEIYEQY

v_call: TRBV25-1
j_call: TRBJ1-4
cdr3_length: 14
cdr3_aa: ASSEYRGGANEKLF

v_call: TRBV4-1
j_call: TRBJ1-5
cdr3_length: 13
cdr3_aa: ASSLAKGSNQPQH

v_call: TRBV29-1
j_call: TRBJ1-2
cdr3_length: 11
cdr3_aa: SVARESLYGYT

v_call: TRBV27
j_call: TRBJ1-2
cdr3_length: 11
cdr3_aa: ASSWASHYGYT

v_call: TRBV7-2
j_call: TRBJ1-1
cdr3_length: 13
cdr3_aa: ASSLAARGANEAF

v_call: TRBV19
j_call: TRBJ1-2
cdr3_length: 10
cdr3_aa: ASSMGDYGYT

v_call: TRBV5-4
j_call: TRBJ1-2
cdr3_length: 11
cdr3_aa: ASSSPSVYGYT

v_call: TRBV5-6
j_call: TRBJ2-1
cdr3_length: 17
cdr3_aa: ASTRRGGDRRAAGNEQF

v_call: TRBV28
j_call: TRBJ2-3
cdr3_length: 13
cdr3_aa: ASSSPGRGTDTQY

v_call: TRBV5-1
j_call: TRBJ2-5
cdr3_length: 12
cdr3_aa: ASSLEFSQETQY

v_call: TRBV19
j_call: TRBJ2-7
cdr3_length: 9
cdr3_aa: ATGDRAEQY

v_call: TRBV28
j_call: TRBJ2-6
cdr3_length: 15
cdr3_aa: ASSFSLLGSGANVLT

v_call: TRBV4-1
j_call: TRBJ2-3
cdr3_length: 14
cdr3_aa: ASSQVRGASTDTQY

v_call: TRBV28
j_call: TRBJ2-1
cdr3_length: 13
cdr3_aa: ASSLWGQGGNEQF

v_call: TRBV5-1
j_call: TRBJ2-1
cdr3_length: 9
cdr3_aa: ASSSAGVRF

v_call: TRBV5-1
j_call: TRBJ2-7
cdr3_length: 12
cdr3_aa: ASRSGTEIYEQY

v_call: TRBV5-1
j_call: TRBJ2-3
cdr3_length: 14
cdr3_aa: ASSFGPDRGTDTQY

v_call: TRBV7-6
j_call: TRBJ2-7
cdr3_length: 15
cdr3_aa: ASSLGPAGHSYYEQY

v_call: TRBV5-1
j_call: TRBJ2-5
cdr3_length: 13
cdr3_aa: ASSPAGGQYETQY

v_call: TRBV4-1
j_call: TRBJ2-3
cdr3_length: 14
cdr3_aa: ASSQSGTGEADTQY

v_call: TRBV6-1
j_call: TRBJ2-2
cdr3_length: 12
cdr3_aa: ASSGHRNTGELF

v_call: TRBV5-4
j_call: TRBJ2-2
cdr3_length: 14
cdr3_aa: ASSKGQGGYTGELF